This T cell receptor beta chain was sequenced for a study of blood T cell repertoires in COVID-19. Only in-frame clones appear in the TCRdb table, and some are missing; sequencing was by immunoSEQ multiplex PCR. Seen here are 120,000 to 150,000 clones, 70% to 85% observed once, and the top ten hold roughly 7.2%. This clone came up once. This sequence originates from a woman aged 45-65 years in a cohort sampled during active or convalescent COVID-19. Sequencing was done on a sample of peripheral blood.

Here the CDR3 DNA reads TGTGCCAGCAGCGGTAGCTCCTACAATGAGCAGTTCTTC. This encodes CASSGSSYNEQFF. This chain links TRBV14 with TRBJ2-1, with D unresolved. Germline CDR1 SGHDN, CDR2 FVKESK. The CDR3 consists of 13 residues. V lost 5 bases, J lost 0 bases, and 5 bases lay in between.